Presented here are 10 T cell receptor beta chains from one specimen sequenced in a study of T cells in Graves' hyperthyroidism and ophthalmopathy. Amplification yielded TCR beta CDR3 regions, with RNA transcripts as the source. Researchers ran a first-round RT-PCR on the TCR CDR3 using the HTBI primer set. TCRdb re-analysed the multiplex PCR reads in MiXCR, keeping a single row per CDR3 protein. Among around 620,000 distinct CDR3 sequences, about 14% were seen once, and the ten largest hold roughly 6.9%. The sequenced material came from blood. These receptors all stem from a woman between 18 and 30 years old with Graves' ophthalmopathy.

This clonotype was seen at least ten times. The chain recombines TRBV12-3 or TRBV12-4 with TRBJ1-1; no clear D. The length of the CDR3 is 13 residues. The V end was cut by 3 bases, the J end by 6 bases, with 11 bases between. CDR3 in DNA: TGTGCCAGCAGTTTTCTGGCAGTCTCTGAAGCTTTCTTT. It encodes CASSFLAVSEAFF.

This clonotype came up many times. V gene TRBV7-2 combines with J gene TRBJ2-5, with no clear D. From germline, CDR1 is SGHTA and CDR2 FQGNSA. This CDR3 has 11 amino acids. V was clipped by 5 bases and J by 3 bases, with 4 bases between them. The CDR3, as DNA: TGTGCCAGCAGCCCGAAAGAGACCCAGTACTTC. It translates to CASSPKETQYF.

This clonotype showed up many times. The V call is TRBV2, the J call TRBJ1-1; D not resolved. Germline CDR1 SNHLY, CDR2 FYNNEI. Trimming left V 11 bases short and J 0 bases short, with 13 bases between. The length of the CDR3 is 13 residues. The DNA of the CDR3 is TGTGCCCCCAGAACGGATATGAACACTGAAGCTTTCTTT. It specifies CAPRTDMNTEAFF.

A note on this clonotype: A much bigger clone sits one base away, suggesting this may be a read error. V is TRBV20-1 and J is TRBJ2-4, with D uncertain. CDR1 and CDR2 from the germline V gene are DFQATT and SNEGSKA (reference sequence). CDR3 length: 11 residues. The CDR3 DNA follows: TGCGGTGCTAGACCCGGACGGGTTCAGTACTTC. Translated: CGARPGRVQYF.

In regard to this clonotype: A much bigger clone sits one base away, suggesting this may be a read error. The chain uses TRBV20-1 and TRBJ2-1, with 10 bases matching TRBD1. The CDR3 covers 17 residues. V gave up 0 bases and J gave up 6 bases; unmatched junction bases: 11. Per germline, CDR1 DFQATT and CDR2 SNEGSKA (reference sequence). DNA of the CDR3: TGCAGTGCTAGAGACCCATACGAGACAGGGGGCCCCAATGAGCAGTTCTTC. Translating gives CSARDPYETGGPNEQFF.

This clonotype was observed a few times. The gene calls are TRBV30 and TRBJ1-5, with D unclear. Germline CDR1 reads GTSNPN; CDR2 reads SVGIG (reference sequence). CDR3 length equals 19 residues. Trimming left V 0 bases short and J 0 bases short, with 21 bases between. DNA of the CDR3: TGTGCCTGGAGTGTATACCGGCAGGACCTTCTAAATAGCAATCAGCCCCAGCATTTT. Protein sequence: CAWSVYRQDLLNSNQPQHF.

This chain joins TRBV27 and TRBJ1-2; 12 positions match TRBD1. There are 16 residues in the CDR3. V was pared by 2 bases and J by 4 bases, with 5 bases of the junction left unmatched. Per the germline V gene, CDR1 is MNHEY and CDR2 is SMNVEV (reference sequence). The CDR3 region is CASSLGGTGGSYGYTF. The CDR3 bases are TGTGCCAGCAGTTTAGGGGGGACAGGGGGCTCCTATGGCTACACCTTC.

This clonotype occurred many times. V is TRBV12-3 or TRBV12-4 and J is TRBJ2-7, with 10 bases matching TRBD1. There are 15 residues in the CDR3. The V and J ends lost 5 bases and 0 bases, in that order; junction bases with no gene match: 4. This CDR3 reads CASSPDRGNSYEQYF. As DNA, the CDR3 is TGTGCCAGCAGTCCGGACAGGGGGAACTCCTACGAGCAGTACTTC.

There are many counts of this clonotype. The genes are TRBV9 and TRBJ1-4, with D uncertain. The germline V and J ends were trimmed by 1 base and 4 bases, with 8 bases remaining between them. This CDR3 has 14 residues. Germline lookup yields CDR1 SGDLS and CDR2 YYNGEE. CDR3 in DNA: TGTGCCAGCAGCGTAAGTCCGCTTAATGAAAAACTGTTTTTT. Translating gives CASSVSPLNEKLFF.

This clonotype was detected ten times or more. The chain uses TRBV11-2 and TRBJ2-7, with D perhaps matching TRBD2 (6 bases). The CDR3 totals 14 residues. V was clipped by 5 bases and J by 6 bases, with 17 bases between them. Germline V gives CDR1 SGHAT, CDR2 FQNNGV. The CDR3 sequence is CASSTQREALEQYF. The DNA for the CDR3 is TGTGCCAGCAGCACACAAAGGGAGGCTCTCGAGCAGTACTTC.